The next 27 T cell receptor beta chains were all read from a single sample in a study of T cell responses to AZD1222 COVID-19 vaccine. Method: immunoSEQ multiplex PCR; TCRdb's copy keeps in-frame clones and lacks some. The top ten clones hold under 7% of a sample with about 150,000 clones, approximately 87% of them seen once. Sequencing used peripheral blood, obtained on day 0 of MenACWY control vaccination. These receptors originate from an adult in good health.

The gene calls are TRBV2 and TRBJ1-2; the D is unclear. Trimming cost V 6 bases and J 0 bases, with 5 bases left between them. This CDR3 has 12 residues. CDR1 is SNHLY and CDR2 is FYNNEI in the germline V gene. CDR3: CASSRANYGYTF. For the CDR3, the DNA is TGTGCCAGCAGCCGAGCTAACTATGGCTACACCTTC.

V usage is TRBV9 and J usage is TRBJ1-6; a weak D match, TRBD1 (5 bases). The CDR3 contains 14 residues. Germline V gene lookup returns CDR1 SGDLS and CDR2 YYNGEE. V lost 7 bases and J lost 6, with 14 bases in between. CDR3 DNA sequence: TGTGCCAGCTCCATGGGGCAGCTTAATTCACCCCTCCACTTT. It yields the protein CASSMGQLNSPLHF.

The rearrangement links TRBV11-3 to TRBJ2-2, with D tentatively TRBD1 or TRBD2 (5 bases each). The V and J ends lost 5 bases and 5 bases respectively, with 18 bases between them. CDR1 and CDR2 from the germline V gene are SGHNT and YENEEA. The CDR3 has 16 residues. CDR3 nucleotide sequence: TGTGCCAGCAGCAATCCTGGGGGAGAGTTGACCGGGGAGCTGTTTTTT. Encoded protein: CASSNPGGELTGELFF.

The chain couples TRBV18 to TRBJ1-4, with D unclear. Germline CDR1 KGHSH, CDR2 LQKENI. This CDR3 region has 16 residues. The germline V and J ends were trimmed by 4 bases and 1 base, with 13 bases remaining between them. The CDR3 DNA follows: TGTGCCAGCTCACTCGGATCTCGGGGAACTAATGAAAAACTGTTTTTT. Residues: CASSLGSRGTNEKLFF.

The V call is TRBV25-1, the J call TRBJ2-7; D tentatively reads TRBD1 or TRBD2 (5 bases each). The CDR3 is made up of 16 amino acids. In germline, CDR1 is MGHDK, CDR2 SYGVNS. Trimming stripped 3 bases from V and 2 bases from J, with 17 bases between. The CDR3 nucleotides read TGTGCCAGCAGTGATGGGGCTAGCATGGTCCCCTACGAGCAGTACTTC. Protein product: CASSDGASMVPYEQYF.

The genes are TRBV28 and TRBJ1-6; 9 nucleotides agree with TRBD1. Germline CDR1 reads MDHEN; CDR2 reads SYDVKM. V shed 5 bases, J shed 7 bases, and the junction held 3 bases outside the gene matches. The CDR3 extends over 14 amino acids. DNA for the CDR3: TGTGCCAGCAGTCCCGGACAGGGGAATTCACCCCTCCACTTT. Protein product: CASSPGQGNSPLHF.

This chain joins TRBV11-3 and TRBJ2-7; a weak D match, TRBD2 (5 bases). The germline gives CDR1 SGHNT, CDR2 YENEEA. CDR3 size: 11 residues. Trimming left V 6 bases short and J 6 bases short, with 9 bases between. CDR3 nucleotide sequence: TGTGCCAGCAGTAAGGAGGCCGAGCAGTACTTC. Protein sequence: CASSKEAEQYF.

This rearrangement joins TRBV5-1 to TRBJ2-3; D is ambiguous. Trimming left V 3 bases short and J 2 bases short, with 4 bases between. The CDR3 runs to 12 residues. Germline assignment: CDR1 SGHRS and CDR2 YFSETQ. Written as DNA, the CDR3 is TGCGCCAGCAGCTACTTCACAGATACGCAGTATTTT. Translating gives CASSYFTDTQYF. Full variable domain (rest looked up from reference TRBV5-1 and TRBJ2-3): KAGVTQTPRYLIKTRGQQVTLSCSPISGHRSVSWYQQTPGQGLQFLFEYFSETQRNKGNFPGRFSGRQFSNSRSEMNVSTLELGDSALYLCASSYFTDTQYFGPGTRLTVL.

The chain couples TRBV19 to TRBJ1-2; the D is unclear. CDR3 size: 10 residues. V was trimmed by 8 bases and J by 7 bases, leaving 8 bases between them. Germline CDR1 is LNHDA and CDR2 is SQIVND (reference sequence). Written as DNA, the CDR3 is TGTGCCAGTGGTCCCGTTGGCTACACCTTC. Protein product: CASGPVGYTF.

This rearrangement joins TRBV18 to TRBJ2-1, with a tentative D call TRBD1 (6 bases). V shed 8 bases and J shed 6 bases, with 11 bases lying between them. The CDR3 sequence is 12 residues long. CDR1 is KGHSH and CDR2 is LQKENI in the germline V gene. In DNA, the CDR3 is TGTGCCAGCCGTATAGGGGGCAATGAGCAGTTCTTC. Translation: CASRIGGNEQFF.

The chain couples TRBV2 to TRBJ2-7; D gene ambiguous. The germline V and J ends were trimmed by 9 bases and 9 bases, with 27 bases remaining between them. This CDR3 has 15 residues. The V gene's germline CDR1 is SNHLY and CDR2 FYNNEI. CDR3: CASDERMASPGGQYF. For the CDR3, the DNA is TGTGCCAGTGACGAGCGAATGGCTTCCCCGGGCGGGCAGTACTTC.

The chain is built from TRBV6-6 and TRBJ2-7; 9 bases are shared with TRBD1. V lost 5 bases and J lost 6; bases outside the gene matches: 8. Germline CDR1 MNHNY, CDR2 SVGAGI (reference sequence). The CDR3 contains 14 residues. The CDR3 here is CASSPYRGPSEQYV. CDR3 in DNA: TGTGCCAGCAGTCCTTACAGGGGGCCGTCCGAGCAGTACGTC.

The V call is TRBV9, the J call TRBJ2-2; D gene uncertain. The CDR3 covers 14 residues. Trimming left V 2 bases short and J 6 bases short, with 11 bases between. CDR1 is SGDLS, CDR2 YYNGEE, per germline. The DNA of the CDR3 is TGTGCCAGCAGCGTGGCATACATGCCCGGGGAGCTGTTTTTT. Its translation: CASSVAYMPGELFF.

The chain joins TRBV10-2 to TRBJ1-5; 8 bases are shared with TRBD1. This CDR3 has 15 residues. V lost 6 bases and J lost 2; bases outside the gene matches: 6. CDR1 and CDR2 (germline): WSHSY, SAAADI. In DNA, the CDR3 is TGCGCCAGCAGGGCGACAGGGGATCGCAATCAGCCCCAGCATTTT. It translates to CASRATGDRNQPQHF.

This chain links TRBV28 with TRBJ1-1, with 9 bases fitting TRBD1. V was pared by 3 bases and J by 1 base, with 6 bases of the junction left unmatched. This CDR3 is 16 amino acids long. The germline V gene encodes CDR1 MDHEN and CDR2 SYDVKM. This chain's CDR3 is CASSFSGTGPNTEAFF. CDR3 nucleotide sequence: TGTGCCAGCAGTTTCTCCGGGACAGGGCCGAACACTGAAGCTTTCTTT.

A word on this clone: One end of the junction varies from germline; a read error may be responsible. This chain links TRBV28 with TRBJ2-7; TRBD2 matches at 7 bases. Germline assignment: CDR1 MDHEN and CDR2 SYDVKM. This CDR3 spans 10 amino acids. CDR3 loop: CATQASGLWF. DNA of the CDR3: TGTGCCACCCAGGCTAGCGGTTTATGGTTC.

This chain uses TRBV4-1 with TRBJ1-2; D possibly corresponds to TRBD1 (6 bases). V was shortened by 1 base and J by 1 base, with 13 bases between the two germline ends. The CDR3 contains 16 residues. Germline assignment: CDR1 MGHRA and CDR2 YSYEKL. CDR3: CASSQVRGLGNYGYTF. The CDR3 nucleotides are TGCGCCAGCAGCCAAGTCAGGGGCCTTGGTAACTATGGCTACACCTTC.

This chain joins TRBV18 and TRBJ1-3; no firm D call. Germline V gives CDR1 KGHSH, CDR2 LQKENI. The CDR3 spans 15 residues. Trimming left V 3 bases short and J 0 bases short, with 9 bases between. CDR3 DNA: TGTGCCAGCTCACCCGTTCCAGTCTCTGGAAACACCATATATTTT. Protein: CASSPVPVSGNTIYF.

The chain couples TRBV18 to TRBJ1-4; D remains ambiguous. CDR3 length: 13 amino acids. Deletions cut 4 bases from V and 0 bases from J, with 3 bases between. The germline gives CDR1 KGHSH, CDR2 LQKENI. CDR3 amino acids: CASSLATNEKLFF. The CDR3 DNA reads TGTGCCAGCTCACTTGCAACTAATGAAAAACTGTTTTTT.

The CDR3 spells CASSQDWRGQETQYF. The CDR3 DNA reads as TGTGCCAGCAGCCAAGATTGGAGAGGGCAAGAGACCCAGTACTTC. The chain has TRBV3-1 (or the pseudogene TRBV3-2) and TRBJ2-5, with D maybe TRBD2 (5 bases). This CDR3 has 15 amino acids. V lost 0 bases, J lost 2 bases, and 10 bases lay in between. Per germline, CDR1 LGHDT and CDR2 YNNKEL (reference sequence).

The chain employs TRBV19 and TRBJ1-5, with 9 bases fitting TRBD1. The CDR3 extends over 14 amino acids. Unmatched junction bases numbered 1, after V lost 2 bases and J lost 5 bases. Germline assignment: CDR1 LNHDA and CDR2 SQIVND (reference sequence). CDR3 protein: CASSIRTGDQPQHF. In DNA form, the CDR3 reads TGTGCCAGTAGTATAAGGACAGGGGATCAGCCCCAGCATTTT.

The genes are TRBV19 and TRBJ1-1; a weak D match, TRBD1 (5 bases). The CDR3 is made up of 13 amino acids. CDR1 and CDR2 from the germline V gene are LNHDA and SQIVND (reference sequence). The V gene lost 7 bases and the J gene lost 1 base, with 10 bases spanning the gap. For the CDR3, the DNA is TGTGCCAGTACCACAACAGGGAACACTGAAGCTTTCTTT. It specifies CASTTTGNTEAFF.

The chain recombines TRBV7-2 with TRBJ2-7; the D gene is possibly TRBD1 (6 bases). The length of the CDR3 is 15 residues. Trimming pared 1 base from V and 3 bases from J, leaving 13 bases between. Germline lookup yields CDR1 SGHTA and CDR2 FQGNSA. The CDR3 reads CASSLEIGQYYEQYF. CDR3 coding DNA: TGTGCCAGCAGCTTAGAGATCGGACAGTACTACGAGCAGTACTTC.

J is TRBJ1-1 and V is TRBV4-2; no firm D call. The CDR3 covers 16 residues. CDR1 is LGHNA and CDR2 is YNFKEQ in the germline V gene. The ends were cut back, 1 base at V and 0 bases at J, with 12 bases in the middle. CDR3 sequence (DNA): TGTGCCAGCAGCCAAGCAGGAGGGTCTCTGAACACTGAAGCTTTCTTT. Amino acid sequence: CASSQAGGSLNTEAFF.

The chain carries TRBV5-8 and TRBJ1-5; D is ambiguous. V was trimmed by 4 bases and J by 3 bases, leaving 17 bases between them. This CDR3 contains 16 residues. CDR1 SGHTS and CDR2 YDEGEE come from the germline V gene. DNA for the CDR3: TGTGCCAGCAGCCGCGGTTCCGGAACTTCCAATCAGCCCCAGCATTTT. Translation gives CASSRGSGTSNQPQHF.

The genes are TRBV5-1 and TRBJ2-7; 7 positions match TRBD1. This CDR3 spans 13 amino acids. Per the germline V gene, CDR1 is SGHRS and CDR2 is YFSETQ. With V trimmed by 4 bases and J by 1 base, 2 bases remained unmatched. DNA for the CDR3: TGCGCCAGCAGCCCGGGACAGTCCTACGAGCAGTACGTC. Its protein is CASSPGQSYEQYV.

The chain combines TRBV10-2 with TRBJ1-6; D call uncertain. V dropped 6 bases and J dropped 12 bases, with 12 bases sitting between them. Germline assignment: CDR1 WSHSY and CDR2 SAAADI. This CDR3 is 12 amino acids long. The CDR3 here is CASSDLVLPLHF. DNA for the CDR3: TGCGCCAGCAGCGATCTGGTTTTACCCCTCCACTTT.